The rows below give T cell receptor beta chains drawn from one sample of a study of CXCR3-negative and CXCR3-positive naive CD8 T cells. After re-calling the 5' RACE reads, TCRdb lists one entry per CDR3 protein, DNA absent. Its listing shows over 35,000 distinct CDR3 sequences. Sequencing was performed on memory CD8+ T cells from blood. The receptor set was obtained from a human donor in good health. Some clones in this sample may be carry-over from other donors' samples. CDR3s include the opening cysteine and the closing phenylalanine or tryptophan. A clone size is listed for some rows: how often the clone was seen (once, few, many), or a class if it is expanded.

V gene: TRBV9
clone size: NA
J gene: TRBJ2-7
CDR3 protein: CASSEERGPTWIPYEQYF

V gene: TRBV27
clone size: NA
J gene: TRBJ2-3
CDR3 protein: CASSFERGTDTQYF

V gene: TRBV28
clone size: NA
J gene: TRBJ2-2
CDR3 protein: CASSPRDTGELFF

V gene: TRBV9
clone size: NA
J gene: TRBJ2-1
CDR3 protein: CASSVVSGGDYNEQFF

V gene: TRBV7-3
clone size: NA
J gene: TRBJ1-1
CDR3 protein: CASRYTRNTEAFF

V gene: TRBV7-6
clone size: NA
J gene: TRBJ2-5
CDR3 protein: CASSPYGAGSNRGLETQYF

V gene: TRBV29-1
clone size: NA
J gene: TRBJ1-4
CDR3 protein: CSVEDPYGVNEKLFF

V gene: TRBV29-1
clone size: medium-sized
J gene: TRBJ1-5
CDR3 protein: CSVGPSGDYTQPQHF

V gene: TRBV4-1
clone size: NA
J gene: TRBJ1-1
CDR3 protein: CASSQDVFGNTEAFF

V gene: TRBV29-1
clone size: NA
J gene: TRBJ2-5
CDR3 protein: CSVEGEWVGQETQYF

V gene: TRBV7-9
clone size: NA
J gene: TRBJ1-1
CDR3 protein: CASSSTSLNTEAFF

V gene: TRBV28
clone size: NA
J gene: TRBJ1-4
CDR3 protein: CASSLSIGSLSEKLFF